This T cell receptor beta chain was obtained from a study of blood T cell repertoires in COVID-19. Across the study: Samples taken during acute and convalescent COVID-19 were collected in the United States, Italy and Spain. From T cells, B-cell-depleted T cells, or PBMCs came the material, which was cDNA or gDNA.

CDR1 is KGHDR and CDR2 is SFDVKD in the germline V gene. The CDR3 consists of 16 residues. V was trimmed by 6 bases and J by 3 bases, leaving 18 bases between them. Original data processing: Estimation of nucleated cell counts was performed using reference gene primer amplification. The method was immunoSEQ multiplex PCR; TCRdb's version includes in-frame clones alone and lacks a portion of them. The V and J calls and clone size were taken over from that table, and D and trimming were inferred from the DNA. The data contain some 340,000 clones, less than 85% of them singletons. The source material was peripheral blood. The source of this sequence is a woman between 18 and 29 years old with acute or convalescent COVID-19. The chain joins TRBV24-1 to TRBJ2-3; maybe TRBD2 (6 bases). The CDR3 DNA sequence: TGTGCCACCAGTAAGACTCGCGGGGTACATACAGATACGCAGTATTTT. Translation gives CATSKTRGVHTDTQYF.